One and the same sample provided the 23 T cell receptor beta chains below, sequenced in a study of shared clonotypes between healthy human individuals. Repertoires were generated with immunoSEQ multiplex PCR, while TCRdb's copy carries only in-frame clones and drops some. The sample lists approximately 2.1 million clones; roughly 93% were seen once. The specimen sequenced was naive CD4+ T cells from PBMCs. Described subset: CD45RA+ positively selected. These receptors originate from a man aged 18 to 29 in good health. Some clones in this sample may be carry-over from other donors' samples.

The chain is built from TRBV2 and TRBJ2-5; maybe TRBD1 (7 bases). CDR1 is SNHLY and CDR2 is FYNNEI in the germline V gene. V was trimmed by 8 bases and J by 0 bases, leaving 10 bases between them. The CDR3 is made up of 13 amino acids. In nucleotides, the CDR3 is TGTGCCAGCTCAGGGGGGCACCAAGAGACCCAGTACTTC. Translation gives CASSGGHQETQYF.

This chain connects TRBV28 to TRBJ1-5, with D uncertain. The V and J ends lost 4 bases and 10 bases respectively, with 17 bases between them. CDR3 size: 14 residues. CDR1 MDHEN and CDR2 SYDVKM come from the germline V gene. The CDR3 DNA sequence: TGTGCCAGCAGTTACCGGATAGGAGCGCGCCCCCAGCATTTT. This translates into CASSYRIGARPQHF.

This clone is a singleton in its sample. The chain joins TRBV7-8 to TRBJ2-7; 9 positions match TRBD1. The V and J ends lost 1 base and 7 bases, in that order; junction bases with no gene match: 5. The CDR3 loop spans 14 amino acids. Germline CDR1 reads SGHVS; CDR2 reads FQNEAQ. The CDR3 reads CASSLGQGVEEQYF. The CDR3 DNA follows: TGTGCCAGCAGCTTAGGACAGGGGGTTGAGGAGCAGTACTTC.

The chain uses TRBV7-2 and TRBJ2-7; 8 nucleotides match TRBD2. The germline V gene encodes CDR1 SGHTA and CDR2 FQGNSA. Germline trimming cut 2 bases from V and 7 bases from J; bases unmatched to any gene: 10. CDR3 length: 15 amino acids. CDR3 coding DNA: TGTGCCAGCAGCTTATATCCGGGAGGGCCGGGTGAGCAGTACTTC. This translates into CASSLYPGGPGEQYF.

This clone was detected only once. The chain couples TRBV7-3 to TRBJ2-2, with a tentative D call TRBD1 (5 bases). Trimming removed 6 bases at V and 1 base at J, with 9 bases between. The CDR3 has 14 residues. Per the germline V gene, CDR1 is SGHTA and CDR2 is FQGTGA. In DNA, the CDR3 is TGTGCCAGCAGAGATCAGGGGAACACCGGGGAGCTGTTTTTT. Translating gives CASRDQGNTGELFF.

The CDR3 DNA reads TGTGCCAGCAGCTTGGGAACGGGACAGCTCAATGAGCAGTTCTTC. It yields the protein CASSLGTGQLNEQFF. This chain uses TRBV5-8 with TRBJ2-1; 7 bases map to TRBD1. With 0 bases clipped from V and 6 bases from J, the junction kept 6 bases outside the gene matches. CDR3 length: 15 residues. CDR1 is SGHTS and CDR2 is YDEGEE in the germline V gene.

With regard to this clone: A read error may account for a junction end that differs from germline. This chain connects TRBV11-2 to TRBJ2-2; D gene unclear. CDR1 SGHAT and CDR2 FQNNGV come from the germline V gene. This CDR3 has 15 residues. The CDR3 is CASSREWQNAGELFF. The CDR3 region has the DNA TGTGCCAGCAGTCGCGAATGGCAGAACGCCGGGGAGCTGTTTTTT.

This chain uses TRBV5-1 with TRBJ2-5, with TRBD2 identical over 9 bases. This CDR3 region has 15 residues. Germline V gene sequence: CDR1 SGHRS, CDR2 YFSETQ. With V trimmed by 7 bases and J by 4 bases, 11 bases remained unmatched. The CDR3 protein is CASSVAGGPGETQYF. CDR3 in DNA: TGCGCCAGCTCGGTGGCGGGAGGGCCGGGAGAGACCCAGTACTTC.

J is TRBJ1-4 and V is TRBV7-9, with D unresolved. CDR1 and CDR2 from the germline V gene are SEHNR and FQNEAQ (reference sequence). V dropped 3 bases and J dropped 6 bases, with 11 bases sitting between them. This CDR3 is 14 amino acids long. CDR3 residues: CASSFRERHEKLFF. In DNA, the CDR3 is TGTGCCAGCAGCTTCCGGGAGAGACATGAAAAACTGTTTTTT.

The chain uses TRBV18 and TRBJ1-1, with D hard to call. The germline CDR1 and CDR2 sequences are KGHSH and LQKENI. The CDR3 extends over 15 amino acids. V lost 0 bases and J 2 bases, leaving 10 bases between the germline ends. CDR3 nucleotides: TGTGCCAGCTCACCACCGAAGGGAATAAACACTGAAGCTTTCTTT. It is translated as CASSPPKGINTEAFF.

The V and J genes are TRBV11-2 and TRBJ2-3; D may correspond to TRBD1 or TRBD2 (6 bases each). From germline, CDR1 is SGHAT and CDR2 FQNNGV. Deletions cut 5 bases from V and 5 bases from J, with 17 bases between. The CDR3 covers 15 residues. The CDR3 DNA reads TGTGCCAGCAGCCACGAAACGGGGGCGAAAGATACGCAGTATTTT. As protein: CASSHETGAKDTQYF.

The V gene is TRBV2, the J gene TRBJ2-3; 8 bases fit TRBD2. The CDR3 is 14 residues long. V lost 6 bases and J lost 0; bases outside the gene matches: 2. The germline CDR1 and CDR2 sequences are SNHLY and FYNNEI. In nucleotides, the CDR3 is TGTGCCAGCAGAGGCGGGAGGAGCACAGATACGCAGTATTTT. This gives the protein CASRGGRSTDTQYF.

V is TRBV7-2 and J is TRBJ2-7; 9 bases match TRBD1. Germline V gene sequence: CDR1 SGHTA, CDR2 FQGNSA. J was trimmed by 3 bases and V by 4 bases; bases with no gene match: 13. The length of the CDR3 is 17 residues. The CDR3 DNA sequence: TGTGCCAGCAGCTCGGCCGCCACAGGGGGCGCATACTACGAGCAGTACTTC. Amino acids: CASSSAATGGAYYEQYF.

The chain uses TRBV4-1 and TRBJ2-7, with 10 bases matching TRBD1. Looked up from germline, CDR1 is MGHRA and CDR2 is YSYEKL. V shed 4 bases and J 5 bases; nucleotides not matched to a gene: 5. There are 14 residues in the CDR3. The CDR3 DNA is TGCGCCAGCAGCCCAGGACAGGGGGTGAACGAGCAGTACTTC. Translated, it gives CASSPGQGVNEQYF.

The chain carries TRBV4-1 and TRBJ1-6; 8 bases match TRBD1. In germline, CDR1 is MGHRA, CDR2 YSYEKL. This CDR3 comprises 14 residues. The junction had 4 bases not matched to a gene; V was cut back by 3 bases and J by 9 bases. The CDR3 loop reads CASSQRQGTSPLHF. Here the CDR3 DNA reads TGCGCCAGCAGCCAGAGACAGGGGACTTCACCCCTCCACTTT.

To note about this clone: Other DNA sequences in the sample encode the same CDR3. The chain employs TRBV6-5 and TRBJ2-3; D is unresolved. In germline, CDR1 is MNHEY, CDR2 SVGAGI. V was trimmed by 6 bases and J by 1 base, leaving 11 bases between them. This CDR3 is 14 amino acids long. The CDR3 reads CASRRLGGTDTQYF. The CDR3 nucleotides read TGTGCCAGCAGGCGCCTCGGCGGCACAGATACGCAGTATTTT.

This clone has only one observation. The chain has TRBV7-2 and TRBJ1-2, with D uncertain. This CDR3 has 16 amino acids. The germline gives CDR1 SGHTA, CDR2 FQGNSA. Between the trimmed V and J ends, which lost 5 bases and 4 bases, there was a span of 20 bases. The CDR3 loop is CASSDGPPRAGYGYTF. In DNA, the CDR3 is TGTGCCAGCAGCGACGGGCCTCCCCGGGCCGGCTATGGCTACACCTTC.

Turning to this clone: Different DNA sequences within this sample yield the same CDR3. The genes are TRBV18 and TRBJ2-7, with TRBD2 identical over 9 bases. Germline V gene lookup returns CDR1 KGHSH and CDR2 LQKENI. The trim removed 2 bases at V and 3 bases at J, leaving 2 bases unmatched. This CDR3 contains 14 residues. The CDR3 loop reads CASSPSREGYEQYF. The CDR3 DNA reads as TGTGCCAGCTCACCATCGCGGGAGGGCTACGAGCAGTACTTC.

The chain uses TRBV10-1 and TRBJ2-1; 8 bases align to TRBD2. The trim removed 8 bases at V and 7 bases at J, leaving 10 bases unmatched. The germline V gene encodes CDR1 WNHNN and CDR2 SYGVQD (reference sequence). This CDR3 comprises 14 residues. Here the CDR3 reads CASALSGNLNEQFF. DNA for the CDR3: TGCGCCAGCGCCCTTAGCGGGAATTTGAATGAGCAGTTCTTC.

The chain employs TRBV5-8 and TRBJ2-7, with 13 positions matching TRBD2. The V segment lost 5 bases and the J segment 1 base; nucleotides outside the gene matches: 3. This CDR3 is 15 amino acids long. The V gene's germline CDR1 is SGHTS and CDR2 YDEGEE. The CDR3 region has the DNA TGTGCCAGCAGGCGGACTAGCGGGAGTTCCTACGAGCAGTACTTC. It specifies CASRRTSGSSYEQYF. Together with reference TRBV5-8 and TRBJ2-7, the CDR3 gives the full variable domain: EAGVTQSPTHLIKTRGQQATLRCSPISGHTSVYWYQQALGLGLQFLLWYDEGEERNRGNFPPRFSGRQFPNYSSELNVNALELEDSALYLCASRRTSGSSYEQYFGPGTRLTVT.

The chain couples TRBV6-4 to TRBJ1-4; 7 nucleotides align to TRBD1. The germline CDR1 and CDR2 sequences are MRHNA and SNTAGT. The CDR3 length is 14 residues. Germline trimming cut 3 bases from V and 10 bases from J; bases unmatched to any gene: 8. CDR3 coding DNA: TGTGCCAGCAGTGAAGGAGGGGGCAGTGGAAAACTGTTTTTT. It is translated as CASSEGGGSGKLFF.

This chain connects TRBV7-9 to TRBJ1-2; tentatively, D is TRBD1 (5 bases). Germline assignment: CDR1 SEHNR and CDR2 FQNEAQ (reference sequence). V was cut by 5 bases and J by 8 bases, with 21 bases left in between. The CDR3 length is 15 residues. The CDR3 coding sequence is TGTGCCAGCAGCCCATTTGGGACGGGTAACGAAGGCTACACCTTC. Its translation is CASSPFGTGNEGYTF.

About this clone: The same CDR3 also results from other DNA sequences found in this sample. In nucleotides, the CDR3 is TGCAGCGTTGGGCAGGGCTCCTACGAGCAGTACTTC. Protein: CSVGQGSYEQYF. This chain links TRBV29-1 with TRBJ2-7, with D perhaps TRBD1 (5 bases). Trimming removed 4 bases from V and 0 bases from J, with 7 bases in between. The CDR3 is made up of 12 amino acids. Germline loops: CDR1 SQVTM, CDR2 ANQGSEA.